Following are 27 T cell receptor beta chains from one sample sequenced in a study of CD8 T cells in ankylosing spondylitis. Study-level points and caveats: Blood from ankylosing spondylitis patients appeared to carry a characteristic eight-variant TCR beta motif.

TCRdb independently ran MiXCR on the 5' RACE reads; one entry per CDR3 protein. Found here are 750,000 to 850,000 distinct CDR3 sequences, around 11% of them singletons; the top ten hold 0.51%. Which antigens these TCRs recognize remains unknown. Sequenced input: blood, either unsorted or a sorted T cell fraction (not recorded which). The receptors come from a male donor with ankylosing spondylitis.

This clonotype was counted ten times or more. The rearrangement uses TRBV7-9 and TRBJ2-3; D gene uncertain. Germline V lookup: CDR1 SEHNR, CDR2 FQNEAQ (reference sequence). The CDR3 length is 13 residues. Trimming took off 5 bases at V and 6 bases at J, with 12 bases between the two ends. The CDR3 nucleotides read TGTGCCAGCAGCCTCATCGCGCCGGATACGCAGTATTTT. It is translated as CASSLIAPDTQYF.

This clonotype occurred a few times. This sequence joins TRBV20-1 and TRBJ2-7; TRBD1 agrees at 9 bases. After removal of 3 bases from V and 2 bases from J, the junction contained 2 bases not matched to a gene. Germline CDR1 and CDR2: DFQATT and SNEGSKA (reference sequence). The CDR3 runs 13 residues. CDR3 in amino acids: CSASRQGAYEQYF. In DNA, the CDR3 is TGCAGTGCTAGTCGACAGGGGGCCTACGAGCAGTACTTC.

The rearrangement uses TRBV2 and TRBJ2-1; 8 bases line up with TRBD2. Trimming removed 10 bases from V and 2 bases from J; junction bases left unmatched: 19. Germline V gives CDR1 SNHLY, CDR2 FYNNEI. This CDR3 region has 18 residues. The CDR3 here is CATHHSGTGGPTYNEQFF. CDR3 sequence (DNA): TGTGCCACCCATCACTCGGGTACGGGAGGGCCCACCTACAATGAGCAGTTCTTC.

This clonotype was recorded many times. The V gene is TRBV6-5, the J gene TRBJ2-3; D is ambiguous. Trimming removed 11 bases from V and 0 bases from J, with 9 bases in between. Germline values: CDR1 MNHEY, CDR2 SVGAGI. The CDR3 sequence is 12 residues long. In DNA, the CDR3 is TGTGCCGCGGCCCGGAGCACAGATACGCAGTATTTT. Protein product: CAAARSTDTQYF.

Ten or more counts support this clonotype. The V gene is TRBV6-2 or TRBV6-3, the J gene TRBJ1-1; 10 bases match TRBD1. From germline, CDR1 is MNHEY and CDR2 SVGEGT. The length of the CDR3 is 15 residues. V was pared by 5 bases and J by 3 bases, with 6 bases of the junction left unmatched. The CDR3 spells CASSRPGTGDTEAFF. DNA of the CDR3: TGTGCCAGCAGTAGACCCGGGACAGGGGACACTGAAGCTTTCTTT.

Only a few counts were recorded for this clonotype. This chain uses TRBV7-3 with TRBJ2-6, with D unresolved. With 0 bases removed from V and 15 bases from J, the gap between germline ends came to 12 bases. Germline V gene sequence: CDR1 SGHTA, CDR2 FQGTGA. The CDR3 length is 13 residues. CDR3 coding DNA: TGTGCCAGCAGCTTAACGCCTGGACCGGCCCTGACTTTC. Amino acid sequence: CASSLTPGPALTF.

This sequence joins TRBV9 and TRBJ2-5, with a tentative D call TRBD2 (6 bases). This CDR3 has 17 amino acids. Trimming removed 0 bases at V and 5 bases at J, with 20 bases between. The germline V gene encodes CDR1 SGDLS and CDR2 YYNGEE. CDR3 residues: CASSVALASRGTETQYF. The CDR3 nucleotides read TGTGCCAGCAGCGTAGCATTAGCATCCCGCGGGACGGAGACCCAGTACTTC.

This clonotype was found many times. The V and J genes are TRBV6-1 and TRBJ1-2; no definite D call. The V end was cut by 5 bases, the J end by 0 bases, with 10 bases between. The CDR3 contains 14 residues. Germline V gene sequence: CDR1 MNHNS, CDR2 SASEGT. The CDR3 sequence is CASSPDGSNYGYTF. CDR3 nucleotide sequence: TGTGCCAGCAGTCCGGACGGTTCTAACTATGGCTACACCTTC.

This clonotype was found many times. The chain joins TRBV20-1 to TRBJ1-5; D may be TRBD1 (5 bases). V shed 3 bases and J shed 4 bases, with 10 bases lying between them. CDR3 length equals 13 residues. Germline loops: CDR1 DFQATT, CDR2 SNEGSKA (reference sequence). The CDR3 reads CSARGEENQPQHF. The CDR3 DNA is TGCAGTGCTAGGGGGGAAGAGAATCAGCCCCAGCATTTT.

This clonotype was detected a few times. The rearrangement uses TRBV12-3 or TRBV12-4 and TRBJ2-1, with 12 bases matching TRBD2. This CDR3 has 15 amino acids. V was clipped by 6 bases and J by 6 bases; unmatched bases: 6. CDR3 loop: CASRRLAGAGNEQFF. The CDR3 DNA is TGTGCCAGCAGGAGACTAGCGGGAGCCGGCAATGAGCAGTTCTTC.

A few counts support this clonotype. This rearrangement joins TRBV4-3 to TRBJ2-2; no definite D call. V was shortened by 0 bases and J by 5 bases, with 10 bases between the two germline ends. The CDR3 has 15 residues. The germline V gene encodes CDR1 LGHNA and CDR2 YSLEER. The DNA of the CDR3 is TGCGCCAGCAGCCAAGATTGGCGACCGACCGGGGAGCTGTTTTTT. As protein: CASSQDWRPTGELFF.

This clonotype was seen more than once but under ten times. The rearrangement links TRBV20-1 to TRBJ1-1; weak D call: TRBD1 (6 bases). V was cut by 1 base and J by 0 bases, with 9 bases left in between. Germline assignment: CDR1 DFQATT and CDR2 SNEGSKA (reference sequence). The CDR3 runs to 14 residues. As DNA, the CDR3 is TGCAGTGCTAGAGCGGACAGCATGAACACTGAAGCTTTCTTT. Translation gives CSARADSMNTEAFF.

This clonotype has just a few counts. Written as DNA, the CDR3 is TGTGCCAGCAGACTCTTCGAAGTCAGTTCACCCCTCCACTTT. Protein: CASRLFEVSSPLHF. This sequence joins TRBV25-1 and TRBJ1-6, with D uncertain. This CDR3 has 14 residues. Germline-derived CDR1 and CDR2 are MGHDK and SYGVNS. Trimming shortened V by 6 bases and J by 9 bases, and 15 bases separated the two germline ends.

In regard to this clonotype: A much larger clone lies one base from this, so it may be a read error. The chain uses TRBV29-1 and TRBJ2-3; no reliable D call. This CDR3 contains 13 residues. Looked up from germline, CDR1 is SQVTM and CDR2 is ANQGSEA. V was pared by 0 bases and J by 2 bases, with 6 bases between. DNA for the CDR3: TGCAGCGTTGAAGACGGATTCACAGATACGCAGTATTTT. Its protein product is CSVEDGFTDTQYF.

This clonotype was detected many times. J is TRBJ1-2 and V is TRBV28, with D possibly being TRBD1 (5 bases). Trimming removed 2 bases at V and 6 bases at J, with 10 bases between. This CDR3 contains 13 residues. CDR1 MDHEN and CDR2 SYDVKM come from the germline V gene. CDR3 in amino acids: CASSLKSGHGYTF. Here the CDR3 DNA reads TGTGCCAGCAGTTTAAAGTCAGGGCATGGCTACACCTTC.

This rearrangement joins TRBV4-1 to TRBJ2-1; 9 bases fit TRBD2. V shed 0 bases, J shed 6 bases, and the junction held 12 bases outside the gene matches. Germline V gives CDR1 MGHRA, CDR2 YSYEKL. The CDR3 extends over 18 amino acids. CDR3 DNA: TGCGCCAGCAGCCAAGATCTCGGGGTAGCGGGAGTCCGCAATGAGCAGTTCTTC. It is translated as CASSQDLGVAGVRNEQFF.

This clonotype was recorded many times. The chain employs TRBV5-1 and TRBJ2-3; the D is unclear. The V and J ends lost 2 bases and 3 bases respectively, with 16 bases between them. Germline V gene lookup returns CDR1 SGHRS and CDR2 YFSETQ. The CDR3 is 16 residues long. CDR3 in DNA: TGCGCCAGCAGCTTAAAAGGGCCCTTGGGGACAGATACGCAGTATTTT. Protein sequence: CASSLKGPLGTDTQYF.

This clonotype has a handful of counts. This chain connects TRBV20-1 to TRBJ1-1; 7 nucleotides align to TRBD1. Germline assignment: CDR1 DFQATT and CDR2 SNEGSKA (reference sequence). The CDR3 spans 12 residues. V shed 2 bases and J 6 bases; nucleotides not matched to a gene: 3. The CDR3: CSARQGGAEAFF. The CDR3 bases are TGCAGTGCTAGACAGGGGGGAGCTGAAGCTTTCTTT.

The chain couples TRBV20-1 to TRBJ2-5; 7 bases map to TRBD2. V trimming: 1 base; J trimming: 1 base; junction bases outside the gene matches: 6. CDR1 and CDR2 (germline): DFQATT, SNEGSKA (reference sequence). CDR3 length: 15 amino acids. CDR3 loop: CSARVPGGFQETQYF. DNA for the CDR3: TGCAGTGCTAGAGTACCGGGGGGATTCCAAGAGACCCAGTACTTC.

There are a few counts of this clonotype. The V and J genes are TRBV15 and TRBJ1-4; D perhaps matches TRBD1 (5 bases). The CDR3 extends over 12 amino acids. Germline V CDR1 and CDR2: LNHNV, YYDKDF (reference sequence). V gave up 8 bases and J gave up 7 bases, with 11 bases separating them. This chain's CDR3 is CATSGRGEKLFF. For the CDR3, the DNA is TGTGCCACCTCTGGGAGGGGTGAAAAACTGTTTTTT.

The chain recombines TRBV5-6 with TRBJ2-7; 8 bases align to TRBD2. V gave up 2 bases and J gave up 3 bases; unmatched junction bases: 7. This CDR3 has 15 amino acids. Germline CDR1 and CDR2: SGHDT and YYEEEE. The CDR3 here is CASSFPTGGYYEQYF. CDR3 coding DNA: TGTGCCAGCAGCTTCCCCACGGGGGGGTACTACGAGCAGTACTTC.

This clonotype showed up many times. The chain uses TRBV4-1 and TRBJ2-2; perhaps TRBD2 as D (5 bases). The germline gives CDR1 MGHRA, CDR2 YSYEKL. Trimming stripped 2 bases from V and 7 bases from J, with 14 bases between. There are 15 residues in the CDR3. Here the CDR3 DNA reads TGCGCCAGCAGCCAAAACTCGAGGGAAGGCGGGGAGCTGTTTTTT. It codes for CASSQNSREGGELFF.

CDR3 DNA: TGTGCCAGCAGTGACCCCATGGACAGGGGCACAGATACGCAGTATTTT. This gives the protein CASSDPMDRGTDTQYF. The chain combines TRBV12-3 or TRBV12-4 with TRBJ2-3, with 8 bases identical to TRBD1. The CDR3 length is 16 residues. V lost 5 bases, J lost 1 base, and 8 bases stayed unmatched.

This clonotype appeared many times. This chain uses TRBV20-1 with TRBJ2-1; D remains ambiguous. There are 12 residues in the CDR3. Germline assignment: CDR1 DFQATT and CDR2 SNEGSKA (reference sequence). CDR3 protein: CSARAGYNEQFF. Here the CDR3 DNA reads TGCAGCGCCCGTGCTGGCTACAATGAGCAGTTCTTC.

V and J are TRBV27 and TRBJ1-5; no definite D call. The length of the CDR3 is 15 residues. Looked up from germline, CDR1 is MNHEY and CDR2 is SMNVEV (reference sequence). V was clipped by 5 bases and J by 1 base, with 12 bases between them. The CDR3 here is CASSTFSGSNQPQHF. CDR3 coding DNA: TGTGCCAGCAGTACCTTCAGCGGGAGCAATCAGCCCCAGCATTTT.

This clonotype came up a few times. The CDR3 DNA reads TGTGCCAGCAGCTTAATGACAGGGGGCGAAGGCTACACCTTC. Amino acids: CASSLMTGGEGYTF. The chain links TRBV7-3 to TRBJ1-2, with 10 bases matching TRBD1. The CDR3 length is 14 residues. Germline V gene sequence: CDR1 SGHTA, CDR2 FQGTGA. The V and J ends lost 1 base and 8 bases, in that order; junction bases with no gene match: 4.

The J gene is TRBJ1-1, the V gene TRBV20-1; D might be TRBD1 (6 bases). Between the trimmed V and J ends, which lost 3 bases and 1 base, there was a span of 15 bases. The length of the CDR3 is 15 residues. Looked up from germline, CDR1 is DFQATT and CDR2 is SNEGSKA (reference sequence). CDR3 amino acids: CSARWAGDWNTEAFF. DNA for the CDR3: TGCAGTGCTAGGTGGGCAGGGGACTGGAACACTGAAGCTTTCTTT.